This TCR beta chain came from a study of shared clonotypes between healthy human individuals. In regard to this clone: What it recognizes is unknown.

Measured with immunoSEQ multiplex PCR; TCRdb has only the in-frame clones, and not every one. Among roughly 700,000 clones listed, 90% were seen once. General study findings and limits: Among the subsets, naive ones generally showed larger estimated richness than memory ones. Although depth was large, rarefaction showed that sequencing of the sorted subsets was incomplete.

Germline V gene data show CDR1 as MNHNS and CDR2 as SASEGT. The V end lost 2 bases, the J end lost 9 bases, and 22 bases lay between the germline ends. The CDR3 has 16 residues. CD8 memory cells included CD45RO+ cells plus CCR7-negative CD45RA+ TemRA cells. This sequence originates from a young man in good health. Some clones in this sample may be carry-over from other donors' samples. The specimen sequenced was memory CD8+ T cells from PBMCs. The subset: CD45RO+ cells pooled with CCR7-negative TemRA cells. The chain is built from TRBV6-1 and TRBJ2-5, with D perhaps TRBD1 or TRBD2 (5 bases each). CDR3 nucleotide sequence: TGTGCCAGCAGTGAAAGCCGGGACCTCCGCCTTGGGGCCCAGTACTTC. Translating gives CASSESRDLRLGAQYF.